The next 22 T cell receptor beta chains were all read from a single sample in a study of control samples from healthy donors and cancer patients. Clones were sequenced by immunoSEQ multiplex PCR, and TCRdb holds only the in-frame ones, with some missing. The sample shows roughly 450,000 clones, more than 80% of them seen only once. Sequencing was carried out using PBMCs. The receptors derive from a man in his forties or fifties with head and neck cancer.

The chain carries TRBV6-2 or TRBV6-3 and TRBJ1-1; tentative D call: TRBD1 (5 bases). V gave up 4 bases and J gave up 4 bases, with 16 bases separating them. The CDR3 extends over 15 amino acids. CDR1 MNHEY and CDR2 SVGEGT come from the germline V gene. The CDR3 DNA is TGTGCCAGCAGTTCCGTGGGGGGAAAGGCCACTGAAGCTTTCTTT. It yields the protein CASSSVGGKATEAFF.

The chain combines TRBV5-1 with TRBJ1-6; possible D gene TRBD1, 6 bases. V was clipped by 1 base and J by 6 bases, with 11 bases between them. CDR3 length equals 15 residues. Germline CDR1 and CDR2: SGHRS and YFSETQ. The CDR3 nucleotides are TGCGCCAGCAGCTTGACAGGACAGACTAATTCACCCCTCCACTTT. Protein product: CASSLTGQTNSPLHF.

This clone was seen more than once but under ten times. The rearrangement uses TRBV5-4 and TRBJ2-3; no definite D call. The CDR3 is made up of 16 amino acids. V was cut by 4 bases and J by 6 bases, with 21 bases left in between. The germline gives CDR1 SGHNT, CDR2 YYREEE (reference sequence). CDR3 DNA: TGTGCCAGCAGCCGGACCGGGCCCCGTGTTTCGGATACGCAGTATTTT. This translates into CASSRTGPRVSDTQYF.

This sequence joins TRBV5-1 and TRBJ2-5, with no clear D. Trimming removed 4 bases from V and 4 bases from J, with 14 bases in between. This CDR3 is built from 14 residues. CDR1 and CDR2 from the germline V gene are SGHRS and YFSETQ. The CDR3 sequence is CASSLRLRGETQYF. The CDR3, as DNA: TGCGCCAGCAGCCTCAGGTTAAGAGGAGAGACCCAGTACTTC.

This rearrangement joins TRBV5-1 to TRBJ2-5; D uncertain. The V end lost 0 bases, the J end lost 2 bases, and 8 bases lay between the germline ends. This CDR3 is 14 amino acids long. Germline V gene sequence: CDR1 SGHRS, CDR2 YFSETQ. CDR3 sequence reads: CASSLVAAQETQYF. CDR3 nucleotides: TGCGCCAGCAGCTTGGTGGCAGCACAAGAGACCCAGTACTTC.

This clone has only a few counts. The chain has TRBV18 and TRBJ2-7; D is ambiguous. Germline V lookup: CDR1 KGHSH, CDR2 LQKENI. CDR3 size: 16 residues. With 3 bases removed from V and 3 bases from J, the gap between germline ends came to 18 bases. CDR3 DNA sequence: TGTGCCAGCTCACCCGACGGAAACAGTTTTCTCTACGAGCAGTACTTC. Protein product: CASSPDGNSFLYEQYF.

This sequence joins TRBV5-4 and TRBJ1-1; TRBD1 matches 7 bases. CDR1 SGHNT and CDR2 YYREEE come from the germline V gene (reference sequence). With V trimmed by 0 bases and J by 7 bases, 6 bases remained unmatched. The CDR3 is 14 amino acids. The CDR3 bases are TGTGCCAGCAGCTTGGAAGCAGGGGGAAGTGAAGCTTTCTTT. Residues: CASSLEAGGSEAFF.

The chain is built from TRBV10-3 and TRBJ2-3; 10 positions agree with TRBD2. The germline V gene encodes CDR1 ENHRY and CDR2 SYGVKD. V was clipped by 2 bases and J by 4 bases; unmatched bases: 6. The CDR3 runs 16 residues. As DNA, the CDR3 is TGTGCCATCAGTGAGAAAAGCGGGAGGGCCCCAGATACGCAGTATTTT. Translation gives CAISEKSGRAPDTQYF.

The J gene is TRBJ2-7, the V gene TRBV5-6; 9 nucleotides agree with TRBD1. The CDR3 totals 15 residues. From germline, CDR1 is SGHDT and CDR2 YYEEEE. The V segment lost 4 bases and the J segment 2 bases; nucleotides outside the gene matches: 7. CDR3 region: CASSHITGGPYEQYF. The CDR3 bases are TGTGCCAGCAGCCACATAACAGGGGGCCCCTACGAGCAGTACTTC. Complete variable domain (other parts from reference TRBV5-6 and TRBJ2-7): DAGVTQSPTHLIKTRGQQVTLRCSPKSGHDTVSWYQQALGQGPQFIFQYYEEEERQRGNFPDRFSGHQFPNYSSELNVNALLLGDSALYLCASSHITGGPYEQYFGPGTRLTVT.

For the CDR3, the DNA is TGTGCCAGCAGCCCTACAGGACCCACCGGGGAGCTGTTTTTT. Amino acid sequence: CASSPTGPTGELFF. The chain has TRBV7-9 and TRBJ2-2; D possibly corresponds to TRBD1 (5 bases). V dropped 5 bases and J dropped 4 bases, with 11 bases sitting between them. This CDR3 is built from 14 residues. CDR1 is SEHNR, CDR2 FQNEAQ, per germline (reference sequence).

The genes are TRBV28 and TRBJ1-2; D is unresolved. The length of the CDR3 is 12 residues. Germline CDR1 and CDR2: MDHEN and SYDVKM. V lost 5 bases to trimming and J lost 6 bases, with 10 bases between them. Here the CDR3 reads CASSPPGDGYTF. CDR3 DNA sequence: TGTGCCAGCAGTCCCCCGGGTGATGGCTACACCTTC.

The chain uses TRBV10-1 and TRBJ1-1; the D gene is possibly TRBD1 (5 bases). This CDR3 region has 15 residues. V was trimmed by 3 bases and J by 0 bases, leaving 11 bases between them. The germline V gene has CDR1 WNHNN and CDR2 SYGVQD (reference sequence). CDR3 nucleotides: TGCGCCAGCAGTGAAAATACAGGCGTGAACACTGAAGCTTTCTTT. Translating gives CASSENTGVNTEAFF.

The chain uses TRBV28 and TRBJ2-7, with 8 bases lining up with TRBD1. Trimming cost V 5 bases and J 2 bases; bases outside gene matches: 8. Germline V lookup: CDR1 MDHEN, CDR2 SYDVKM. The CDR3 is 15 amino acids. CDR3 amino acids: CASSRLGTGAYEQYF. In DNA form, the CDR3 reads TGTGCCAGCAGTCGCCTGGGGACAGGAGCCTACGAGCAGTACTTC.

The genes are TRBV10-3 and TRBJ1-1; D might be TRBD1 (5 bases). The CDR3 covers 12 residues. The V end was cut by 6 bases, the J end by 7 bases, with 12 bases between. Germline-derived CDR1 and CDR2 are ENHRY and SYGVKD. The CDR3 spells CAIRGDPGEAFF. The CDR3 bases are TGTGCCATCAGGGGGGACCCCGGTGAAGCTTTCTTT.

The rearrangement uses TRBV12-5 and TRBJ1-3; no reliable D call. CDR3 size: 15 residues. V shed 0 bases and J shed 1 base, with 7 bases lying between them. Germline values: CDR1 LGHNT, CDR2 FRNRAP. The CDR3 region is CASGLVPTSGNTIYF. The DNA of the CDR3 is TGTGCTAGTGGTTTGGTCCCAACGTCTGGAAACACCATATATTTT.

The chain joins TRBV5-4 to TRBJ1-3; TRBD1 matches 9 bases. After removal of 6 bases from V and 4 bases from J, the junction contained 5 bases not matched to a gene. Germline CDR1 and CDR2: SGHNT and YYREEE (reference sequence). The CDR3 totals 14 residues. For the CDR3, the DNA is TGTGCCAGCACCGACAGGGGGTTAGGAAACACCATATATTTT. This translates into CASTDRGLGNTIYF.

V and J are TRBV28 and TRBJ2-3; maybe TRBD2 (6 bases). The germline V gene encodes CDR1 MDHEN and CDR2 SYDVKM. V lost 3 bases and J 0 bases, leaving 7 bases between the germline ends. The CDR3 has 14 amino acids. Here the CDR3 reads CASSFAGSTDTQYF. The DNA of the CDR3 is TGTGCCAGCAGTTTCGCGGGGAGCACAGATACGCAGTATTTT.

The chain joins TRBV7-9 to TRBJ1-1; 7 bases are shared with TRBD1. Unmatched junction bases numbered 10, after V lost 4 bases and J lost 8 bases. The CDR3 has 14 amino acids. Germline V gene lookup returns CDR1 SEHNR and CDR2 FQNEAQ (reference sequence). The CDR3 sequence: CASSSTGSGREAFF. The CDR3 DNA reads TGTGCCAGCAGCTCGACAGGGTCGGGGCGAGAAGCTTTCTTT. The full variable domain, rest sourced from reference TRBV7-9 and TRBJ1-1, is DTGVSQNPRHKITKRGQNVTFRCDPISEHNRLYWYRQTLGQGPEFLTYFQNEAQLEKSRLLSDRFSAERPKGSFSTLEIQRTEQGDSAMYLCASSSTGSGREAFFGQGTRLTVV.

The chain is built from TRBV4-1 and TRBJ2-7; 8 nucleotides match TRBD1. The V gene's germline CDR1 is MGHRA and CDR2 YSYEKL. The CDR3 runs to 16 residues. The J segment lost 7 bases and the V segment lost 0 bases, leaving 11 bases of the junction unmatched. Written as DNA, the CDR3 is TGCGCCAGCAGCCAAGACCCCTTTACAGGGGGGTGGGAGCAGTACTTC. It yields the protein CASSQDPFTGGWEQYF.

The count of this clone is one. The genes are TRBV19 and TRBJ2-7, with D possibly being TRBD2 (5 bases). The V end lost 7 bases, the J end lost 4 bases, and 23 bases lay between the germline ends. The CDR3 is 16 amino acids. Germline lookup yields CDR1 LNHDA and CDR2 SQIVND (reference sequence). The CDR3 protein is CASTIVDGLPFYEQYF. DNA of the CDR3: TGTGCCAGTACCATCGTGGACGGACTCCCTTTTTACGAGCAGTACTTC.

The chain uses TRBV27 and TRBJ1-1, with a weak D call TRBD1 (6 bases). CDR1 and CDR2 (germline): MNHEY, SMNVEV (reference sequence). V shed 5 bases and J shed 5 bases, with 12 bases lying between them. CDR3 size: 13 residues. CDR3 in amino acids: CASSPGQRTEAFF. In DNA, the CDR3 is TGTGCCAGCAGTCCCGGACAGCGGACTGAAGCTTTCTTT.

This sequence joins TRBV14 and TRBJ1-1, with D hard to call. The V gene lost 2 bases and the J gene lost 2 bases, with 0 bases spanning the gap. This CDR3 has 11 amino acids. Looked up from germline, CDR1 is SGHDN and CDR2 is FVKESK. The CDR3 protein is CASSQNTEAFF. The CDR3, as DNA: TGTGCCAGCAGCCAAAACACTGAAGCTTTCTTT.